This TCR beta chain was identified in a study of blood T cell repertoires in COVID-19. Study overall: Samples came from the United States, Italy and Spain, spanning acute and convalescent COVID-19.

The germline V gene has CDR1 SGHTA and CDR2 FQGNSA. Trimming removed 5 bases from V and 3 bases from J, with 10 bases in between. The CDR3 has 14 amino acids. In the study's own analysis: Amplification with reference gene primers provided the estimates of nucleated cell counts. The repertoire was sequenced with immunoSEQ multiplex PCR; TCRdb's copy has only in-frame clones and lacks some. Clone size and the V and J calls come from that table; the DNA yielded D and trimming. This sample has more than 95,000 clones; about 94% occur once, and the top ten carry around 1.9%. Seattle patient enrollment occurred during active infection, with longitudinal follow-up thereafter.

The specimen sequenced was peripheral blood. J is TRBJ2-2 and V is TRBV7-2, with D unclear. The clonotype originates from a man between 50 and 59 years old with COVID-19, enrolled during active disease. For the CDR3, the DNA is TGTGCCAGCAGCGTTAAACCGGACACCGGGGAGCTGTTTTTT. Protein product: CASSVKPDTGELFF.